This T cell receptor (beta chain) stems from a study of T cell responses to AZD1222 COVID-19 vaccine. General observations from the study: Vaccine-associated CD4 TCRs ranged over spike, dominating at 160-218 and 743-854. The donor cohort was predominantly white British with a female majority, and clonal diversity may have been underestimated. Spike-specific TCR repertoires showed rising breadth and depth after two AZD1222 doses.

Libraries were prepared by immunoSEQ multiplex PCR; TCRdb keeps only in-frame clonotypes and omits some of them. Among more than 100,000 clones listed, approximately 93% were seen once. V lost 0 bases, J lost 6 bases, and 5 bases lay in between. The CDR3 has 13 residues. Germline CDR1 and CDR2: MNHEY and SMNVEV (reference sequence). This clone was counted once. The antigen remains unidentified. The receptor was isolated from an adult in good health. The starting material was peripheral blood, obtained on day 0 of AZD1222 vaccination. The rearrangement joins TRBV27 to TRBJ2-2; D not certain. The CDR3 DNA reads TGTGCCAGCAGTTTATCTGAAGCCGGGGAGCTGTTTTTT. Translating it yields CASSLSEAGELFF.